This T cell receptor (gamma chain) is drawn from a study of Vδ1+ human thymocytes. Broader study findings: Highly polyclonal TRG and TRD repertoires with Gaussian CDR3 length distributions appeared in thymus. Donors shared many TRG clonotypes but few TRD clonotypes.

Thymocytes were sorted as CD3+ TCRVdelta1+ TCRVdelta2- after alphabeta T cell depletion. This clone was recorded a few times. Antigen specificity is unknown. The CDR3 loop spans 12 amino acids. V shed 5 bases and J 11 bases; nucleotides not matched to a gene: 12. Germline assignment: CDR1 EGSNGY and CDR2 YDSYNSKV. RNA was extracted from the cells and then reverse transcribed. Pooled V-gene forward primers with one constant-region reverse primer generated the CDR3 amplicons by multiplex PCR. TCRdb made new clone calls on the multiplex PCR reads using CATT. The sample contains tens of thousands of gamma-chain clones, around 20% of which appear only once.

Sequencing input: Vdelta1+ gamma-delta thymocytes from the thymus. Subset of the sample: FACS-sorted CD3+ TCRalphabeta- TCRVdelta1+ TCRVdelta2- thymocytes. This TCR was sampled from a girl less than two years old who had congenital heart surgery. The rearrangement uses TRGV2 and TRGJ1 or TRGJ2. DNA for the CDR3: TGTGCCACCTGGGGCCCCTTAGGGGAGAAACTCTTT. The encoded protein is CATWGPLGEKLF.